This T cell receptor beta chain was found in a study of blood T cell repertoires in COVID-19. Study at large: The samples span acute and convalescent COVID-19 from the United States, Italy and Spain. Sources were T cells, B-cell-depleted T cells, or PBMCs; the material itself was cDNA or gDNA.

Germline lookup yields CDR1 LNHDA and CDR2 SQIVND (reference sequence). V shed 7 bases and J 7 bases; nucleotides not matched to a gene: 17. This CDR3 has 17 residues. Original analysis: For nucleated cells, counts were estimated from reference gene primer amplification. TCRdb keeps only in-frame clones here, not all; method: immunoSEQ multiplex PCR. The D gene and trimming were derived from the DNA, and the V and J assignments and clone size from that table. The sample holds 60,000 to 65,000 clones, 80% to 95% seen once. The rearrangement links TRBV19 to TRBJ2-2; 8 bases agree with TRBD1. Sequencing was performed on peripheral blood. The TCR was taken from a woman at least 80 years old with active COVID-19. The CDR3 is CASNRLGQGLLLGELFF. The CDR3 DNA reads TGTGCCAGTAATAGACTTGGACAGGGATTATTGCTCGGGGAGCTGTTTTTT. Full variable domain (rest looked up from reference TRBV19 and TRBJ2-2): DGGITQSPKYLFRKEGQNVTLSCEQNLNHDAMYWYRQDPGQGLRLIYYSQIVNDFQKGDIAEGYSVSREKKESFPLTVTSAQKNPTAFYLCASNRLGQGLLLGELFFGEGSRLTVL.